The entry below gives a single T cell receptor (beta chain) sequence along with its context. Its antigen is currently not known. Nothing much larger sits one base from this clone, and base qualities are not available. This sample was taken from a study of shared clonotypes between healthy human individuals (dated by TCRdb to about 2020). Regarding the complete study: Two women and a few men aged 18 to 49 years were included in the cohort. For each donor, CD4 naive and CD4 memory were each given three plates, CD8 naive was given two plates, and CD8 memory was given one plate. To estimate repertoire size and how much clonotypes are shared between individuals, the study performed deep sequencing of blood TCR repertoires from a few healthy adults. To increase sequencing depth and limit assay-specific biases, TCR repertoire library preparation and sequencing were carried out by different laboratories using diverse techniques. Each donor's leukapheresis produced roughly between roughly 0.94 and 9.5 billion PBMCs.

Reading from cysteine to phenylalanine, the CDR3 counts 15 amino acids. Only the CDR3 DNA stays, 45 bases, in frame from base 1. The germline V gene (reference sequence) supplies CDR1 SEHNR and CDR2 FQNEAQ. Unmatched junction bases come to 8, with V trimmed by 5 bases and J by 3 bases. Healthy HIV-negative adults with no recently reported acute infections or vaccinations were included as donors. Every donor was a Caucasian adult living in Nashville, Tennessee, USA. CD4+ T cells were enriched by magnetic negative selection, after which naive cells were positively selected on CD45RA and the negative fraction was taken as the memory subset. After blood collection by leukapheresis, PBMCs were isolated using Ficoll-Histopaque density gradient centrifugation and then cryopreserved in the vapor phase of liquid nitrogen. Analytical flow cytometry was used to check the purity and quantity of each magnetically sorted T cell population. From each sorted fraction, genomic DNA was isolated and quantified by UV absorbance on a Nanodrop 2000c.

Using the deep immunoSEQ assay, multiplex PCR amplified TCR CDR3 regions from genomic DNA. Extracted genomic DNA from each cell subset was spread evenly across all wells of several immunoSEQ 96-well plates, with each plate serving as a replicate. For sorted subsets, around 0.2 ug of genomic DNA, equivalent to around 29,000 T cell genomes, went into each replicate PCR. The purified libraries were quantified using a Qubit 3.0 fluorometer, sized with a Bioanalyzer 2100, and then quantified again using the KAPA Library Quantification kit. Every immunoSEQ 96-well plate was sequenced on a dedicated single-read 150-cycle Illumina NextSeq 550 flow cell. In the original analysis: The immunoSEQ output contained only junctional sequences without quality scores, so filtering could not match that applied to full-length reads. Sequences were annotated with PyIR, a Python wrapper for IgBLAST v1.9, and V/J genes and CDR3 were assigned using IMGT germline references. Reads were removed for weak V/J assignments (E-value above 1e-6), missing CDR3, stop codons, out-of-frame junctions, or ambiguous translated residues. V3J clonotypes were defined by identical inferred V gene, J gene, and CDR3 amino acid sequence. Percentage overlap between repertoires was computed as shared unique clonotypes divided by the size of the smaller repertoire. Three approaches were used to assess repertoire richness: RTK rarefaction, the Chao1 estimator, and Recon v2.1 estimates of unobserved clonotypes. Generation probabilities were computed with OLGA for all TCRbeta clonotypes obtained by the gDNA method from a handful of donors. The table comes from immuneACCESS by way of TCRdb, which keeps in-frame sequences with V and J called. Part of the clones is missing from these tables; in studies checked, under half for an unresolved V gene and the rest for unknown reasons. The V and J calls and clone size are taken from that table; D and trimming were inferred from the DNA. This sample is represented by under 850,000 clones; roughly 72% of them were singletons. The leading ten clones occupy over 1.5% of the sample.

Broader findings and caveats from the paper: Sharing across a handful of donors was observed for roughly 5.4% of naive CD4, over 3% of naive CD8, over 2% of memory CD4, and about 0.4% of memory CD8 clonotypes. Compared with non-shared clonotypes, the clonotypes found in all four sorted-subset donors had higher generation probabilities. Sampling was restricted to blood, and TCR repertoires in tissues likely differ from the TCR repertoires found in blood. Larger estimated clonotype richness was generally found for naive subsets than for memory subsets. The genetic and exposure-history diversity represented was limited by the small number of donors. Pairwise subsampling led to the expectation that sequencing depth would affect the degree of clonotype sharing among donors. Even with the large sequencing depth, rarefaction of the sorted-subset datasets indicated that sequencing was incomplete.

The source material was memory CD4+ T cells sorted from blood. The sample's cell subset or site label, in plain terms: CD45RA-negative fraction. This clonotype was sampled from a woman aged 30 to 39 in good health. Recombination connected TRBV7-9 to TRBJ2-3, and TRBD1 matches 7 of the central bases. The nucleotide sequence reads TGTGCCAGCAGCGGCTCGCCGACAGGGACAGATACGCAGTATTTT. This sequence encodes CASSGSPTGTDTQYF.